One sample yielded the 10 T cell receptor beta chains listed below, sequenced in a study of glioma-infiltrating T cells after dendritic cell vaccination. This table comes from immunoSEQ multiplex PCR, and its TCRdb copy is limited to in-frame clones, with some not included. Of around 83,000 clones in the sample, around 84% are singletons; the top ten hold about 8.5%. Time point noted: after dendritic cell vaccination, including at tumor progression/relapse. The sample was blood, taken after dendritic cell vaccination. Receptors originate from a human donor with glioblastoma.

The chain employs TRBV5-4 and TRBJ2-3, with TRBD2 as a possible D gene (6 bases). CDR3 length: 14 amino acids. CDR1 SGHNT and CDR2 YYREEE come from the germline V gene (reference sequence). V was trimmed by 3 bases and J by 4 bases, leaving 12 bases between them. CDR3: CASSSLGGPDTQYF. The CDR3 nucleotides read TGTGCCAGCAGCTCCCTCGGGGGTCCAGATACGCAGTATTTT. Full variable domain (rest looked up from reference TRBV5-4 and TRBJ2-3): ETGVTQSPTHLIKTRGQQVTLRCSSQSGHNTVSWYQQALGQGPQFIFQYYREEENGRGNFPPRFSGLQFPNYSSELNVNALELDDSALYLCASSSLGGPDTQYFGPGTRLTVL.

This sequence joins TRBV5-4 and TRBJ2-7, with TRBD2 matching over 10 bases. There are 15 residues in the CDR3. V shed 4 bases and J 4 bases; nucleotides not matched to a gene: 8. The V gene's germline CDR1 is SGHNT and CDR2 YYREEE (reference sequence). CDR3 region: CASSAWTSGPYEQYF. DNA of the CDR3: TGTGCCAGCAGCGCGTGGACTAGCGGACCTTACGAGCAGTACTTC.

This chain connects TRBV9 to TRBJ1-2, with D hard to call. The CDR3 is made up of 14 amino acids. Germline V gene lookup returns CDR1 SGDLS and CDR2 YYNGEE. The germline V and J ends were trimmed by 3 bases and 1 base, with 10 bases remaining between them. The CDR3 coding sequence is TGTGCCAGCAGCGGTGGAGGGTATAACTATGGCTACACCTTC. It specifies CASSGGGYNYGYTF.

The gene calls are TRBV5-4 and TRBJ2-1; a possible D gene is TRBD2 (6 bases). Germline V gene sequence: CDR1 SGHNT, CDR2 YYREEE (reference sequence). The CDR3 spans 15 residues. The V end was cut by 4 bases, the J end by 5 bases, with 16 bases between. The CDR3 is CASSATAGEDNEQFF. The CDR3 region has the DNA TGTGCCAGCAGCGCTACTGCTGGGGAGGACAATGAGCAGTTCTTC.

The chain joins TRBV5-6 to TRBJ2-5; tentative D call: TRBD1 (6 bases). CDR1 is SGHDT and CDR2 is YYEEEE in the germline V gene. CDR3 size: 14 residues. Deletions cut 4 bases from V and 7 bases from J, with 17 bases between. The CDR3 spells CASSPDRPIGTQYF. In nucleotides, the CDR3 is TGTGCCAGCAGCCCGGACAGACCTATTGGGACCCAGTACTTC. Together with reference TRBV5-6 and TRBJ2-5, the CDR3 gives the full variable domain: DAGVTQSPTHLIKTRGQQVTLRCSPKSGHDTVSWYQQALGQGPQFIFQYYEEEERQRGNFPDRFSGHQFPNYSSELNVNALLLGDSALYLCASSPDRPIGTQYFGPGTRLLVL.

The chain joins TRBV12-5 to TRBJ2-7, with 9 bases matching TRBD1. V gave up 4 bases and J gave up 4 bases; unmatched junction bases: 11. This CDR3 has 16 residues. Germline CDR1 is LGHNT and CDR2 is FRNRAP. The CDR3 sequence is CASGYKPGQGGYEQYF. CDR3 DNA: TGTGCTAGTGGTTACAAACCGGGACAGGGAGGTTACGAGCAGTACTTC.

The V gene is TRBV11-3, the J gene TRBJ2-2, with 8 bases fitting TRBD1. Germline CDR1 reads SGHNT; CDR2 reads YENEEA. V gave up 8 bases and J gave up 1 base; unmatched junction bases: 0. The CDR3 is 13 amino acids. The CDR3 bases are TGTGCCAGCGGACAGGGGAACACCGGGGAGCTGTTTTTT. This gives the protein CASGQGNTGELFF.

The chain combines TRBV11-2 with TRBJ1-1, with TRBD1 matching over 8 bases. Germline V gives CDR1 SGHAT, CDR2 FQNNGV. The CDR3 covers 14 residues. J gave up 4 bases and V 0 bases, and 1 base lay outside the gene matches. CDR3 region: CASSLDTGGTEAFF. The CDR3 DNA is TGTGCCAGCAGCTTAGATACAGGGGGCACTGAAGCTTTCTTT.

The J gene is TRBJ2-3, the V gene TRBV5-1, with 11 bases matching TRBD2. Unmatched junction bases numbered 3, after V lost 3 bases and J lost 0 bases. Germline CDR1 SGHRS, CDR2 YFSETQ. This CDR3 has 16 amino acids. DNA of the CDR3: TGCGCCAGCAGCTACCGGACTAGCGGGAGCACAGATACGCAGTATTTT. This sequence encodes CASSYRTSGSTDTQYF. The complete variable domain, with remaining parts taken from reference TRBV5-1 and TRBJ2-3, reads KAGVTQTPRYLIKTRGQQVTLSCSPISGHRSVSWYQQTPGQGLQFLFEYFSETQRNKGNFPGRFSGRQFSNSRSEMNVSTLELGDSALYLCASSYRTSGSTDTQYFGPGTRLTVL.

This CDR3 is CASSLGRRGQSSYNEQFF. In DNA, the CDR3 is TGTGCCAGCAGCTTAGGCCGGAGGGGTCAAAGCTCCTACAATGAGCAGTTCTTC. The gene calls are TRBV13 and TRBJ2-1; TRBD2 is a possible D gene (6 bases). The CDR3 length is 18 residues. Between the trimmed V and J ends, which lost 0 bases and 0 bases, there was a span of 15 bases. CDR1 and CDR2 (germline): PRHDT, FYEKMQ (reference sequence).